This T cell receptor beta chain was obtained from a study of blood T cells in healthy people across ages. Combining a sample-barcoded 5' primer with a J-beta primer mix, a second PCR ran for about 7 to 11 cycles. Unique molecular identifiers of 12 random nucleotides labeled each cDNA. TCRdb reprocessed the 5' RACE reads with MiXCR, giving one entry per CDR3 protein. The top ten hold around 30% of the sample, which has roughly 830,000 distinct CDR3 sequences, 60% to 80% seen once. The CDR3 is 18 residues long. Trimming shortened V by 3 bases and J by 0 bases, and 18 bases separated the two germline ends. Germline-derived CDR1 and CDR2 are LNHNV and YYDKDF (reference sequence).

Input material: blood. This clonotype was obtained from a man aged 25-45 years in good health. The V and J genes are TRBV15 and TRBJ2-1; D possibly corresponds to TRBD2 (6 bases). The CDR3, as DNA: TGTGCCACCAGCAGCACTGAAGTGGGACTTCTCTCCTACAATGAGCAGTTCTTC. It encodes CATSSTEVGLLSYNEQFF.